This TCR beta chain was obtained from a study of regulatory T cells in long-lasting Graves disease. This clonotype was recorded many times. Time point reported: newly diagnosed GD, antithyroid drugs for less than 3 months. PBMCs were the source of the RNA used for TCR sequencing. With 10 bases clipped from V and 7 bases from J, the junction kept 7 bases outside the gene matches. Germline-derived CDR1 and CDR2 are ENHRY and SYGVKD. The CDR3 runs to 12 residues. Arm-PCR of CDR3 regions and iRepertoire HTBI primers were used to build TCR beta libraries. TCRdb reprocessed the multiplex PCR reads via MiXCR and lists one record per CDR3 protein. Among approximately 400,000 distinct CDR3 sequences listed, about 16% were seen once.

The gene calls are TRBV10-3 and TRBJ1-5; 7 bases align to TRBD1. This clonotype was sampled from a female donor with Graves disease. The sample was peripheral blood mononuclear cells (PBMCs), taken at new diagnosis, from a patient treated with antithyroid drugs. The CDR3 sequence is CATRQGSQPQHF. The DNA of the CDR3 is TGTGCCACCCGACAGGGTAGCCAGCCCCAGCATTTT.